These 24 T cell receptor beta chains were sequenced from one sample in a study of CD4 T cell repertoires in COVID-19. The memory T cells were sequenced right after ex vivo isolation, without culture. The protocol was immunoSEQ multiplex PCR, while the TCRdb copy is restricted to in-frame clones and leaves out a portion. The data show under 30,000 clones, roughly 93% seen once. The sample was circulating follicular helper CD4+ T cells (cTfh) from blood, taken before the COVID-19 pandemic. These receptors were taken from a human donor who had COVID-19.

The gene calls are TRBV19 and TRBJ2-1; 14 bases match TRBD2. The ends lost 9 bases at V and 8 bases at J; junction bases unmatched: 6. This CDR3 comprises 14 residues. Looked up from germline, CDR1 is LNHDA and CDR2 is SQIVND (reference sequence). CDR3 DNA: TGTGCCAGCCAGACTAGCGGGAGGGCCTATGAGCAGTTCTTC. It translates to CASQTSGRAYEQFF.

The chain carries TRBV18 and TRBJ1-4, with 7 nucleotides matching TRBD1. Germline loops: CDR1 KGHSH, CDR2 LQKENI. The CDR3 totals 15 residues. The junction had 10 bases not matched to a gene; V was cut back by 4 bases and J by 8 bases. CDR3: CASSLQAQGGEKLFF. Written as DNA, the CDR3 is TGTGCCAGCTCACTCCAGGCGCAGGGGGGAGAAAAACTGTTTTTT.

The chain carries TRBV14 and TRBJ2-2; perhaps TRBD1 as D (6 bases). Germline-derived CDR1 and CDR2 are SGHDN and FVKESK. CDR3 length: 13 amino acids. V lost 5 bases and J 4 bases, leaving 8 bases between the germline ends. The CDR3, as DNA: TGTGCCAGCAGCGAACAGGGCACCGGGGAGCTGTTTTTT. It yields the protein CASSEQGTGELFF.

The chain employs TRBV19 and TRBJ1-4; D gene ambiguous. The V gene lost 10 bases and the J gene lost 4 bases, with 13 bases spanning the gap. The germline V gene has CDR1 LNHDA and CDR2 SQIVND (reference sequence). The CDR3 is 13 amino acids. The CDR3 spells CANRHSLNEKLFF. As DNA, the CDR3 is TGTGCCAACCGACACAGCCTTAATGAAAAACTGTTTTTT.

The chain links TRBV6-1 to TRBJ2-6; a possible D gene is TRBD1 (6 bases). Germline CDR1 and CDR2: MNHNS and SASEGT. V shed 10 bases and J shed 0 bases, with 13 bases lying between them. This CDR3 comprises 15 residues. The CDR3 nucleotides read TGTGCCACCGGGCAGGGGATCTCTGGGGCCAACGTCCTGACTTTC. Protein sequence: CATGQGISGANVLTF.

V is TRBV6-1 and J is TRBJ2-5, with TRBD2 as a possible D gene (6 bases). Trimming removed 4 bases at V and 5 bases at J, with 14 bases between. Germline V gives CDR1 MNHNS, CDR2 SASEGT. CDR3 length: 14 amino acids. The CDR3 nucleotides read TGTGCCAGCAGTGTAGGAGGAGGGATGGAGACCCAGTACTTC. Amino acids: CASSVGGGMETQYF.

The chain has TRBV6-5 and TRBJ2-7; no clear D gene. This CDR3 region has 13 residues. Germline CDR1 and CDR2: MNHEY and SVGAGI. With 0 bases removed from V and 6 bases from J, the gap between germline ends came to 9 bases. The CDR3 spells CASSYSRLGEQYF. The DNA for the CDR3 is TGTGCCAGCAGTTACTCCAGGCTTGGCGAGCAGTACTTC.

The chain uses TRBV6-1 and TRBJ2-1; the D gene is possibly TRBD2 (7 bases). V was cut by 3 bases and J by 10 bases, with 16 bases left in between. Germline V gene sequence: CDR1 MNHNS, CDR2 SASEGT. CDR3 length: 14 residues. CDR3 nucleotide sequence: TGTGCCAGCAGTGAGAATCGGGGGGCAGGCGAGCAGTTCTTC. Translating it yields CASSENRGAGEQFF.

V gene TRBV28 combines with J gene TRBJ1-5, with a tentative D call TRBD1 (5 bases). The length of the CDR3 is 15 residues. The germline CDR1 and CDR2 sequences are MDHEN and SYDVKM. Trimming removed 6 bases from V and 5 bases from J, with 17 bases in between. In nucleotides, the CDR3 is TGTGCCAGCAGCCCTTCGGGGGGGGGTCATCAGCCCCAGCATTTT. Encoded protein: CASSPSGGGHQPQHF.

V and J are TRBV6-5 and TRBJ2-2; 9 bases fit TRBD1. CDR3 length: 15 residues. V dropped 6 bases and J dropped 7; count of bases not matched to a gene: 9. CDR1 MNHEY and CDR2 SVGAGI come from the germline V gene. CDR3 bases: TGTGCCAGCAGGATGGGACAGGGATTGGGCGGGGAGCTGTTTTTT. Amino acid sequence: CASRMGQGLGGELFF.

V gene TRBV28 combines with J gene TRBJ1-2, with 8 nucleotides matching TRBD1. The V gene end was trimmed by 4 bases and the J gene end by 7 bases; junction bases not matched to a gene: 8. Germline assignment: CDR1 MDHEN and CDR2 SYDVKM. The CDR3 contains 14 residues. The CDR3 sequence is CASSYMATGGGYTF. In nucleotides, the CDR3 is TGTGCCAGCAGTTATATGGCCACAGGGGGTGGCTACACCTTC.

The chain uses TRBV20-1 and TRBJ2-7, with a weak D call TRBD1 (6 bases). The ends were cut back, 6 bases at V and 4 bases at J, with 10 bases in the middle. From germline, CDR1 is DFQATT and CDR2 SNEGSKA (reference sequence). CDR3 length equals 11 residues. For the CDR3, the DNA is TGCAGTGCGGGAACAGGGTACGAGCAGTACTTC. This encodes CSAGTGYEQYF.

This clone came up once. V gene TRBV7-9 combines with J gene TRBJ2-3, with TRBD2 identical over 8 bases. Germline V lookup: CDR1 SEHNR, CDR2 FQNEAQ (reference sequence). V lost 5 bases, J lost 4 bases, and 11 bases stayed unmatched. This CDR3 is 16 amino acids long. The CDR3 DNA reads TGTGCCAGCAGCCGCGAGGGCGGGGGGAAGTCAGATACGCAGTATTTT. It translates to CASSREGGGKSDTQYF. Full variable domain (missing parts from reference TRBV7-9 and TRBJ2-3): DTGVSQNPRHKITKRGQNVTFRCDPISEHNRLYWYRQTLGQGPEFLTYFQNEAQLEKSRLLSDRFSAERPKGSFSTLEIQRTEQGDSAMYLCASSREGGGKSDTQYFGPGTRLTVL.

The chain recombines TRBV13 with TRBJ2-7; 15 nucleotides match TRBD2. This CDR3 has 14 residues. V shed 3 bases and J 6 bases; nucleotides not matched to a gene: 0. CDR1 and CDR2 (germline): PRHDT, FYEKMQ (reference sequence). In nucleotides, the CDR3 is TGTGCCAGCAGCTTGGGACTAGCGGGAGGCGAGCAGTACTTC. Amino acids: CASSLGLAGGEQYF.

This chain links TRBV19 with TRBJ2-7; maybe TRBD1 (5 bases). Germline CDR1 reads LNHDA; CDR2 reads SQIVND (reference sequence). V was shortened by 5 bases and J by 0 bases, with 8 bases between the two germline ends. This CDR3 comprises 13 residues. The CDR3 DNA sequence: TGTGCCAGTAGTTCGACAGACTCCTACGAGCAGTACTTC. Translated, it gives CASSSTDSYEQYF.

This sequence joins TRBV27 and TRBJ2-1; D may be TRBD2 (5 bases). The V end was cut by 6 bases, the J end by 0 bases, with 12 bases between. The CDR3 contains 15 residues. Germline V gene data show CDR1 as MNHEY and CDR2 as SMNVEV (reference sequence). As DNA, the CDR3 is TGTGCCAGCAGGTTGTTAGCGACCTCCTACAATGAGCAGTTCTTC. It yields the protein CASRLLATSYNEQFF.

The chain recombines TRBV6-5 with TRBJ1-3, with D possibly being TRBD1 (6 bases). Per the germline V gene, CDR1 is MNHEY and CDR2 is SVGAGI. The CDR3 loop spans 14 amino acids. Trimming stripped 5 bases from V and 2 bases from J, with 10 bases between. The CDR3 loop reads CASSPTGTGNTIYF. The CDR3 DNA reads TGTGCCAGCAGTCCCACAGGGACTGGAAACACCATATATTTT.

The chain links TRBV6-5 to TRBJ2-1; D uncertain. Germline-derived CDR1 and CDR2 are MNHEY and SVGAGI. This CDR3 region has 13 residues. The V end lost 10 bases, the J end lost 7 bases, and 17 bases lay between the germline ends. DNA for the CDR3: TGTGCCACACATACCAGGTCCTGGAATGAGCAGTTCTTC. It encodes CATHTRSWNEQFF.

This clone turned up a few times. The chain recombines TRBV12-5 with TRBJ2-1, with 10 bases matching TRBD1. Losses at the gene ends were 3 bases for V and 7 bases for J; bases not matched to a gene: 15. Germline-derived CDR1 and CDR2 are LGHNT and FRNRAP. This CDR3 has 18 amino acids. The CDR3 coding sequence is TGTGCTAGTGGTTTTGGCCTTACTCCGGGACAGGGGAGTAATGAGCAGTTCTTC. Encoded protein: CASGFGLTPGQGSNEQFF.

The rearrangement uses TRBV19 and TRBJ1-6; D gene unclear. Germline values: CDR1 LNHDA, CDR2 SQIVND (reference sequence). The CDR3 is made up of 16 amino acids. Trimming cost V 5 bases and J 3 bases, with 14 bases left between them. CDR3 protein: CASSHAGDNYNSPLHF. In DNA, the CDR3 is TGTGCCAGTAGTCACGCAGGCGACAACTATAATTCACCCCTCCACTTT.

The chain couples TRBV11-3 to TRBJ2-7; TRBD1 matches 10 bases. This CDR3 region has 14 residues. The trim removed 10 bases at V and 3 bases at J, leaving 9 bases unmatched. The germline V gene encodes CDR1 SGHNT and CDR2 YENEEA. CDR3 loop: CANLPGQGNYEQYF. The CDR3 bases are TGTGCCAACCTCCCGGGACAGGGGAACTACGAGCAGTACTTC.

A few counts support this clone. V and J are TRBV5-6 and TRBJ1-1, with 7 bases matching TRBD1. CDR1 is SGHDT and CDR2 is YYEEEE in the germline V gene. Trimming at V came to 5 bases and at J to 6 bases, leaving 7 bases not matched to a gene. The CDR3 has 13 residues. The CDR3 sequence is CASRRQGGAEAFF. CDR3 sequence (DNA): TGTGCCAGCAGGAGACAGGGTGGAGCTGAAGCTTTCTTT.

CDR3 amino acids: CATSTVQETQYF. The CDR3 DNA follows: TGTGCCACCTCGACTGTCCAAGAGACCCAGTACTTC. The chain recombines TRBV19 with TRBJ2-5; D is uncertain. The CDR3 loop spans 12 amino acids. Germline values: CDR1 LNHDA, CDR2 SQIVND (reference sequence). V shed 10 bases and J shed 1 base, with 10 bases lying between them.

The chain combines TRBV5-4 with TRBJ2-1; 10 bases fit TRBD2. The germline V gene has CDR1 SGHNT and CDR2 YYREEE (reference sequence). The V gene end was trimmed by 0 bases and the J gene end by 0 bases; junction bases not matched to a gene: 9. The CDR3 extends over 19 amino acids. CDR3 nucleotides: TGTGCCAGCAGCTTGGTTCGACTAGCGGGCCTACTCTCCTACAATGAGCAGTTCTTC. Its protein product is CASSLVRLAGLLSYNEQFF.